Presented here are 16 T cell receptor beta chains from one specimen sequenced in a study of cytomegalovirus exposure and HLA in healthy donors. Vbeta (60) and Jbeta (13) primers were used in the PCR. Data came from immunoSEQ multiplex PCR; TCRdb stores just in-frame clones and leaves some out. Of some 150,000 clones listed, around 78% are singletons. The sequencing input was PBMCs. Receptors were obtained from a man between 35 and 55 years old in good health and CMV-seronegative.

The chain combines TRBV7-6 with TRBJ2-1; 11 bases agree with TRBD2. The CDR3 runs 16 residues. In germline, CDR1 is SGHVS, CDR2 FNYEAQ. V gave up 2 bases and J gave up 7 bases; unmatched junction bases: 7. The CDR3 nucleotides read TGTGCCAGCAGCTTACCCCGGGCTAGCGGGAGGAATGAGCAGTTCTTC. Protein sequence: CASSLPRASGRNEQFF. The variable domain in full, completed from reference TRBV7-6 and TRBJ2-1, reads GAGVSQSPRYKVTKRGQDVALRCDPISGHVSLYWYRQALGQGPEFLTYFNYEAQQDKSGLPNDRFSAERPEGSISTLTIQRTEQRDSAMYRCASSLPRASGRNEQFFGPGTRLTVL.

The V gene is TRBV14, the J gene TRBJ1-4; 8 bases agree with TRBD1. The CDR3 totals 15 residues. With V trimmed by 2 bases and J by 5 bases, 4 bases remained unmatched. CDR1 SGHDN and CDR2 FVKESK come from the germline V gene. The CDR3, as DNA: TGTGCCAGCAGCCAAAGGACAGGGCAAAATGAAAAACTGTTTTTT. It specifies CASSQRTGQNEKLFF.

This chain links TRBV7-2 with TRBJ1-4; the match to TRBD1 covers 8 bases. This CDR3 region has 14 residues. The junction had 7 bases not matched to a gene; V was cut back by 5 bases and J by 8 bases. Germline loops: CDR1 SGHTA, CDR2 FQGNSA. The CDR3 loop reads CASSLTGGVEKLFF. CDR3 nucleotide sequence: TGTGCCAGCAGCCTAACAGGGGGTGTCGAAAAACTGTTTTTT. Variable domain in full (rest from reference TRBV7-2 and TRBJ1-4): GAGVSQSPSNKVTEKGKDVELRCDPISGHTALYWYRQSLGQGLEFLIYFQGNSAPDKSGLPSDRFSAERTGGSVSTLTIQRTQQEDSAVYLCASSLTGGVEKLFFGSGTQLSVL.

This chain links TRBV4-1 with TRBJ1-4; 7 bases are shared with TRBD1. Germline assignment: CDR1 MGHRA and CDR2 YSYEKL. CDR3 size: 15 residues. V shed 3 bases, J shed 8 bases, and the junction held 9 bases outside the gene matches. CDR3 in amino acids: CASSHAGTVGEKLFF. The CDR3 nucleotides read TGCGCCAGCAGCCATGCCGGGACAGTGGGGGAAAAACTGTTTTTT.

The chain's CDR3 is CASSYGTLAEAFF. The CDR3 DNA reads as TGTGCCAGCAGTTACGGGACTCTGGCTGAAGCTTTCTTT. The rearrangement links TRBV6-5 to TRBJ1-1, with D possibly matching TRBD1 (5 bases). The germline V gene encodes CDR1 MNHEY and CDR2 SVGAGI. Trimming removed 2 bases at V and 6 bases at J, with 10 bases between. This CDR3 contains 13 residues.

The gene calls are TRBV6-1 and TRBJ2-2; a weak D match, TRBD1 (5 bases). Trimming removed 6 bases at V and 7 bases at J, with 9 bases between. This CDR3 comprises 12 residues. The germline CDR1 and CDR2 sequences are MNHNS and SASEGT. The CDR3 nucleotides are TGTGCCAGCAGGGGGCCCGGCGGGGAGCTGTTTTTT. Protein product: CASRGPGGELFF.

The genes are TRBV5-6 and TRBJ2-7, with D tentatively TRBD1 (5 bases). Germline V lookup: CDR1 SGHDT, CDR2 YYEEEE. Between the trimmed V and J ends, which lost 3 bases and 0 bases, there was a span of 7 bases. The length of the CDR3 is 13 residues. The CDR3 region is CASSYRSSYEQYF. The CDR3 DNA is TGTGCCAGCAGCTACAGGAGCTCCTACGAGCAGTACTTC.

The sample holds a few counts of this clone. V and J are TRBV6-5 and TRBJ2-3; D is undetermined. Germline CDR1 and CDR2: MNHEY and SVGAGI. V was clipped by 0 bases and J by 5 bases, with 9 bases between them. This CDR3 region has 14 residues. CDR3 residues: CASSYSIAQDTQYF. Written as DNA, the CDR3 is TGTGCCAGCAGTTACTCGATAGCACAAGATACGCAGTATTTT.

CDR3 sequence reads: CASSQGAGGPSYEQYF. In DNA, the CDR3 is TGTGCCAGCAGCCAAGGGGCGGGGGGCCCCTCCTACGAGCAGTACTTC. The J gene is TRBJ2-7, the V gene TRBV14; 8 nucleotides match TRBD2. This CDR3 has 16 residues. Germline values: CDR1 SGHDN, CDR2 FVKESK. With V trimmed by 1 base and J by 0 bases, 5 bases remained unmatched.

The chain joins TRBV5-6 to TRBJ2-3; perhaps TRBD2 as D (5 bases). This CDR3 is 13 amino acids long. Deletions cut 3 bases from V and 11 bases from J, with 16 bases between. In germline, CDR1 is SGHDT, CDR2 YYEEEE. The CDR3 spells CASSWRSGIQQYF. The CDR3 DNA is TGTGCCAGCAGCTGGAGATCCGGGATTCAGCAGTATTTT.

For this clone: One end of the junction fails to match germline, which may point to a read error. The chain uses TRBV7-9 and TRBJ2-1; D call uncertain. Germline lookup yields CDR1 SEHNR and CDR2 FQNEAQ (reference sequence). The CDR3 spans 12 residues. The DNA for the CDR3 is TGTTCCAGCAGCTTGAATTCGGGTGAGCAGTTCTTC. It encodes CSSSLNSGEQFF.

The chain joins TRBV7-3 to TRBJ2-3, with 7 bases lining up with TRBD2. This CDR3 has 14 residues. The J segment lost 4 bases and the V segment lost 5 bases, leaving 6 bases of the junction unmatched. Germline V gene data show CDR1 as SGHTA and CDR2 as FQGTGA. The CDR3 sequence: CASSPIGGADTQYF. The CDR3 region has the DNA TGTGCCAGCAGCCCCATTGGGGGGGCAGATACGCAGTATTTT.

V gene TRBV11-2 combines with J gene TRBJ1-1; D is perhaps TRBD1 (6 bases). The CDR3 is 14 amino acids. Germline V gene data show CDR1 as SGHAT and CDR2 as FQNNGV. The V end lost 8 bases, the J end lost 7 bases, and 20 bases lay between the germline ends. The CDR3 DNA sequence: TGTGCCAGCGGGAAGGGGGGCCGGGGGGTTGAAGCTTTCTTT. It translates to CASGKGGRGVEAFF.

This chain connects TRBV7-9 to TRBJ2-3, with TRBD2 matching 8 bases. In germline, CDR1 is SEHNR, CDR2 FQNEAQ (reference sequence). This CDR3 comprises 14 residues. Trimming cost V 6 bases and J 5 bases; bases outside gene matches: 7. CDR3 DNA: TGTGCCAGCAGTCCAAGCGGGAGAAAAGATACGCAGTATTTT. Translated: CASSPSGRKDTQYF. The variable domain in full, completed from reference TRBV7-9 and TRBJ2-3, reads DTGVSQNPRHKITKRGQNVTFRCDPISEHNRLYWYRQTLGQGPEFLTYFQNEAQLEKSRLLSDRFSAERPKGSFSTLEIQRTEQGDSAMYLCASSPSGRKDTQYFGPGTRLTVL.

The sample holds a few counts of this clone. This sequence joins TRBV7-8 and TRBJ1-2; possibly TRBD1 for D (5 bases). Germline CDR1 SGHVS, CDR2 FQNEAQ. V gave up 0 bases and J gave up 4 bases, with 12 bases separating them. This CDR3 comprises 15 residues. The CDR3 protein is CASSLAGTTPYGYTF. As DNA, the CDR3 is TGTGCCAGCAGCTTAGCCGGGACTACTCCCTATGGCTACACCTTC.

This sequence joins TRBV9 and TRBJ1-2; a weak D match, TRBD1 (6 bases). The germline CDR1 and CDR2 sequences are SGDLS and YYNGEE. V dropped 4 bases and J dropped 5 bases, with 15 bases sitting between them. The CDR3 sequence is 14 residues long. CDR3 sequence (DNA): TGTGCCAGCAGCCTCCAGACAGGAGATTATGGCTACACCTTC. Residues: CASSLQTGDYGYTF.